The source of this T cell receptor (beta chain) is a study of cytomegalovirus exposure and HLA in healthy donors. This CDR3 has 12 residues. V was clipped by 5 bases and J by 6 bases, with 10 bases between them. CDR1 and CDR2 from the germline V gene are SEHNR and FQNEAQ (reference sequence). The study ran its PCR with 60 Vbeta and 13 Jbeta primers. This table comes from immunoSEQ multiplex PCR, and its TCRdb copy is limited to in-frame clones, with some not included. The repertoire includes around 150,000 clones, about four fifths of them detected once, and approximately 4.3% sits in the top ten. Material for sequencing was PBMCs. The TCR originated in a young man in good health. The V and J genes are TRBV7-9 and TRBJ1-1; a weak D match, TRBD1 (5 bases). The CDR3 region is CASSPQGAEAFF. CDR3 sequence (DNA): TGTGCCAGCAGCCCTCAGGGCGCTGAAGCTTTCTTT.